This T cell receptor beta chain was profiled in a study of blood T cell repertoires in COVID-19. Study in general: From the United States, Italy and Spain came samples of acute and convalescent COVID-19. Nucleic acid was either cDNA or gDNA, and it came from T cells, B-cell-depleted T cells, or PBMCs.

The V gene end was trimmed by 2 bases and the J gene end by 7 bases; junction bases not matched to a gene: 10. The CDR3 loop spans 16 amino acids. Germline-derived CDR1 and CDR2 are SGHRS and YFSETQ. In the original analysis: By means of reference gene primer amplification, nucleated cell counts were estimated. Assay used: immunoSEQ multiplex PCR; TCRdb lists only in-frame clones, some missing. V, J and clone size derive from that table, while D and trimming were established from the DNA sequence. The sample includes a few hundred thousand clones, more than 85% of them seen just once. This clonotype was sampled from a woman aged 55-70 years with COVID-19, enrolled during active disease. This chain uses TRBV5-1 with TRBJ1-4; the match to TRBD1 covers 8 bases. The sequenced sample was peripheral blood. The CDR3 DNA reads as TGCGCCAGCAGCTTTACAGGGGGACGCTCGAGTGAAAAACTGTTTTTT. Translating gives CASSFTGGRSSEKLFF. Full variable domain (outside the CDR3, taken from reference TRBV5-1 and TRBJ1-4): KAGVTQTPRYLIKTRGQQVTLSCSPISGHRSVSWYQQTPGQGLQFLFEYFSETQRNKGNFPGRFSGRQFSNSRSEMNVSTLELGDSALYLCASSFTGGRSSEKLFFGSGTQLSVL.